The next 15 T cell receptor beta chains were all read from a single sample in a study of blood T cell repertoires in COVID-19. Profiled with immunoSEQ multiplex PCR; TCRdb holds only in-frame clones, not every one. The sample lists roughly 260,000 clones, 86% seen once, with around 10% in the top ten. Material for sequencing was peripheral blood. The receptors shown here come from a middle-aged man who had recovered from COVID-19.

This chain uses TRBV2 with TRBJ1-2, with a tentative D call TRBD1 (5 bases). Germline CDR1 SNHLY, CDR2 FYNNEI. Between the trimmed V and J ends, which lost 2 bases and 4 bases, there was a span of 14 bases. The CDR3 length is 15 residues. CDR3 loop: CASSERRGTGYGYTF. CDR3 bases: TGTGCCAGCAGTGAAAGAAGGGGAACGGGCTATGGCTACACCTTC.

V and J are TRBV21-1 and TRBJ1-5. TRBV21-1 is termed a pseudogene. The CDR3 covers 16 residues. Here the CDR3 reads CASSTMVTAGGQPQHF. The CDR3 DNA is TGTGCCAGCAGCACCATGGTGACAGCCGGGGGACAGCCCCAGCATTTT.

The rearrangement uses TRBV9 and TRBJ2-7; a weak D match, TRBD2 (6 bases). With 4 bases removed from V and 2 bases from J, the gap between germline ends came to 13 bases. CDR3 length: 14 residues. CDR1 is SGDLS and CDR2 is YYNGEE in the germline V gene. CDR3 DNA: TGTGCCAGCAGCCTGGGAGGAGCTGCCTACGAGCAGTACTTC. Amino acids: CASSLGGAAYEQYF.

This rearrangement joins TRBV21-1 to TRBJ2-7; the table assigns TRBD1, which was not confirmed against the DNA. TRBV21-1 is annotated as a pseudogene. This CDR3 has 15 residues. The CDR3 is CASSKARVNSYEQYF. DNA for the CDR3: TGTGCCAGCAGTAAAGCCAGGGTTAATTCCTACGAGCAGTACTTC.

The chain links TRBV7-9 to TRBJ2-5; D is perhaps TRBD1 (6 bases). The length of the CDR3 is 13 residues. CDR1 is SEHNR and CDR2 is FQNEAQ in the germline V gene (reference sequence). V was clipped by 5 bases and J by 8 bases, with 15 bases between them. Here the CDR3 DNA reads TGTGCCAGCAGCACCCGACAGGCGGGTACCCAGTACTTC. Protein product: CASSTRQAGTQYF.

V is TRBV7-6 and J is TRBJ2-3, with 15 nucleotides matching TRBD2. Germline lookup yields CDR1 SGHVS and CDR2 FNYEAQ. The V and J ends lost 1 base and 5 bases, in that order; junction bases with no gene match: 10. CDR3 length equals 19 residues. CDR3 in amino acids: CASSLDPGLAGGLGDTQYF. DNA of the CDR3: TGTGCCAGCAGCTTAGATCCCGGACTAGCGGGAGGGCTGGGAGATACGCAGTATTTT. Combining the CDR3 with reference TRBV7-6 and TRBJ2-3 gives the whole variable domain GAGVSQSPRYKVTKRGQDVALRCDPISGHVSLYWYRQALGQGPEFLTYFNYEAQQDKSGLPNDRFSAERPEGSISTLTIQRTEQRDSAMYRCASSLDPGLAGGLGDTQYFGPGTRLTVL.

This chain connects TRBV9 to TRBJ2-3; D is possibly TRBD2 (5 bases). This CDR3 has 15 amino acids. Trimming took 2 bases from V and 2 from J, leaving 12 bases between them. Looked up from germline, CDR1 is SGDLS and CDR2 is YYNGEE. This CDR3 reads CASSVGERPTDTQYF. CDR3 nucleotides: TGTGCCAGCAGCGTTGGGGAGCGGCCCACAGATACGCAGTATTTT.

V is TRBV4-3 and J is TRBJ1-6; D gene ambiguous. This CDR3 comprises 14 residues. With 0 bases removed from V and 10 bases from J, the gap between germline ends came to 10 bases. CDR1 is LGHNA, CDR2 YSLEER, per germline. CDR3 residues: CASSQEGRGSPLHF. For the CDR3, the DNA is TGCGCCAGCAGCCAAGAGGGCCGAGGGTCACCCCTCCACTTT.

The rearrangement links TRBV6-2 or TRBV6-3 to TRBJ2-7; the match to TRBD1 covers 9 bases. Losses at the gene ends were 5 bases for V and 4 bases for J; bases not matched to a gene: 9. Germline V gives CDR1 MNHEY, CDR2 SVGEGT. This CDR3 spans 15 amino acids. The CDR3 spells CASSPRGQGQYEQYF. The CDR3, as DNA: TGTGCCAGCAGTCCCAGGGGACAGGGACAGTACGAGCAGTACTTC.

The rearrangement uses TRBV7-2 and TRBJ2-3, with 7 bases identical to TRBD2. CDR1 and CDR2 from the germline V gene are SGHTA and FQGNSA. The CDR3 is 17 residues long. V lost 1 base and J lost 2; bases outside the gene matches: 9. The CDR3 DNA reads TGTGCCAGCAGCTTAGTGGCTCGGCGGGGGTCCACAGATACGCAGTATTTT. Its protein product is CASSLVARRGSTDTQYF.

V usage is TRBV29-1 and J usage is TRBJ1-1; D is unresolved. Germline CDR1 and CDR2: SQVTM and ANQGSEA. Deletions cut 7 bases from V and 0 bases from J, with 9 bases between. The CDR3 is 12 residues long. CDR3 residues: CSAGLLNTEAFF. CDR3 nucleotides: TGCAGCGCCGGACTTCTGAACACTGAAGCTTTCTTT.

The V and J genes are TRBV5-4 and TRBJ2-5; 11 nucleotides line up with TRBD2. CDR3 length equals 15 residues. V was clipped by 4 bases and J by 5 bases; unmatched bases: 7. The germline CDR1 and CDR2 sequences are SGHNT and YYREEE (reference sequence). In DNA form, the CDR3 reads TGTGCCAGCAGCCTTAGCGGGGGGGCCGAGGAGACCCAGTACTTC. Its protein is CASSLSGGAEETQYF.

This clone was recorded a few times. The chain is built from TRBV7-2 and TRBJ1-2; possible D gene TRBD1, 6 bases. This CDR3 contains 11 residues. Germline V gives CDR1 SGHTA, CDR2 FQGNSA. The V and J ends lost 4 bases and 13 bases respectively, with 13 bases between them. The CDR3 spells CASSSLTGPTF. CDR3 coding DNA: TGTGCCAGCAGCTCATTGACAGGACCCACCTTC.

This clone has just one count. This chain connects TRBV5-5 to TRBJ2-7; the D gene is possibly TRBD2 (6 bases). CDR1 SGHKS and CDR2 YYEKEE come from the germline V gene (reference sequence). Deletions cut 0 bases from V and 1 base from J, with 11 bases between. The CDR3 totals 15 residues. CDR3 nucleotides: TGTGCCAGCAGCTTGGTGGGGAGGACATCCTACGAGCAGTACTTC. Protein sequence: CASSLVGRTSYEQYF.

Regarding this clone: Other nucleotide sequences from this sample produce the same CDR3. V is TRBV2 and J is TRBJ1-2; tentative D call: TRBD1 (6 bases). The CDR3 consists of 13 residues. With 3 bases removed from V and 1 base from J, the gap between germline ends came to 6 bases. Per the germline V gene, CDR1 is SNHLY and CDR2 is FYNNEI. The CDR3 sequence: CASSDRGNYGYTF. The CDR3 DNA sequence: TGTGCCAGCAGTGACAGGGGTAACTATGGCTACACCTTC.